This T cell receptor (beta chain) was identified during a study of blood T cell repertoires in COVID-19. The data were produced by immunoSEQ multiplex PCR, yet TCRdb's version contains in-frame clones alone and is incomplete. The table lists more than 70,000 clones, roughly 87% of them singletons. This clonotype was sampled from a man aged 60 to 75 with acute or convalescent COVID-19. Input material: peripheral blood.

Written as DNA, the CDR3 is TGTGCCAGCAGCTCGCAACCGGGACTTAACACAGATACGCAGTATTTT. It codes for CASSSQPGLNTDTQYF. The gene calls are TRBV7-6 and TRBJ2-3; possible D gene TRBD2, 6 bases. Trimming took off 4 bases at V and 2 bases at J, with 16 bases between the two ends. The CDR3 covers 16 residues. Germline-derived CDR1 and CDR2 are SGHVS and FNYEAQ.